A single TCR beta chain is shown here with its context. Its antigen is currently not known. No base quality information exists; no much larger clone differs at one position. Genomic DNA was extracted from sorted cells with the QIAGEN DNeasy Blood and Tissue Kit for TCRbeta CDR3 sequencing. Through immunoSEQ, high-throughput TCRbeta CDR3 sequencing was done commercially, including PCR amplification with internal controls and bias correction. On the study's bioinformatics: A unique productive TCRbeta sequence was defined by the CDR3 nucleotide sequence when primers matched, and otherwise by the CDR3 amino acid sequence together with the Vbeta and Jbeta genes. As a correction for sorting error, sequences shared between sorted populations at a frequency ratio of 2:1 or less were discarded, and the remaining shared sequences were assigned to the higher population. Donor-reactive sequences were defined as at least 5-fold expanded in CFSE-low cells versus unstimulated cells, with frequency of at least 0.01% in CFSE-low cells. Repertoire divergence was quantified by Jensen-Shannon divergence calculated from the top 100 TCRbeta sequences ranked by frequency. When a sample had multiple sequencing runs, each run was corrected for sorting error separately and the runs were then pooled. TCRdb provides this immuneACCESS table in a form limited to in-frame rearrangements. Some clones are lacking; in checked studies, under half of them reflect an unresolved V gene, and why the rest are absent is not known. That table furnishes V, J and clone size, whereas the DNA furnished D and trimming. This sample gives 75,000 to 100,000 clones in total; around nine tenths of them show up just once. Together, the top ten hold over 4% of the sample.

From the cysteine through the phenylalanine, the CDR3 covers 13 amino acids. Only the CDR3 portion is preserved as DNA: 39 bases, with reading frame beginning at the first base. CDR1 and CDR2 are drawn from the germline V gene: MGHDK, SYGVNS. V lost 3 bases and J lost 5 bases; the stretch between them is 11 bases long. The entry originates in a study of Tregs in tolerant kidney transplant recipients (dated by TCRdb to the late 2010s). Context from the whole study: TCRbeta sequencing was used in the study to identify donor-specific regulatory T cells before combined kidney and bone marrow transplantation, and the identified cells were then tracked after transplant. Several methods of expanding Tregs specific for an allogeneic donor were compared by TCRbeta repertoire sequencing in a few healthy controls.

Thawed PBMCs were FACS-sorted into unstimulated Tregs (CD4+CD25+CD127-), CD4+ non-Tregs (CD4+CD25-), CD4 cells and CD8 cells. Healthy control blood was obtained either as purchased buffy coats or from healthy volunteers. Healthy control blood was processed by Ficoll density gradient to PBMCs and cryopreserved; patient PBMCs were collected before and after transplant. Overall study results and their limits: The study was constrained by small patient numbers, and validation of the findings is required in larger populations and under other immunosuppression protocols. Biological reproducibility was not directly assessed, although technical replication error appeared to be minimal. Expanding Tregs with activated donor B cells appeared to identify the most biologically relevant and donor-specific TCRbeta repertoire.

This chain is built from TRBV25-1 and TRBJ2-7, with the D gene not clear enough to name. The sequenced sample was CD8+ T cells from blood. This sequence was found in a human donor in good health. The CDR3 in this case is CASSDMGSNEQYF. The DNA sequence is given as TGTGCCAGCAGTGATATGGGTTCGAACGAGCAGTACTTC.